This TCR beta chain was sequenced during a study of blood T cell repertoires in COVID-19 (dated by TCRdb to about 2020). About the full investigation: Collaborator samples came from the United States, Italy and Spain and covered acute and convalescent phases of COVID-19. The prospective study material was composed of cDNA or gDNA derived from T cells, B-cell-depleted T cells, or PBMCs. A freely available public database, intended as a resource for researchers studying the immune response to SARS-CoV-2, is where the repertoires were released. The samples were drawn from two sources: the first 160 participants of the ongoing ImmuneRACE study, and over 950 subjects contributed by 6 global collaborators. Where available, HLA class I and class II types were obtained from metadata supplied by the sample provider rather than from assay-based typing. Deeply sampled blood TCRbeta repertoires from subjects exposed to, actively infected with, or recovered from COVID-19 were included in the dataset. Nearly every sample came with metadata listing a de-identified subject ID, COVID-19 status, age in years and sex. The paper as a whole reports these results and caveats: Clinical and demographic metadata were provided uncurated, with the amount varying by source and participant.

A word on this clone: This receptor's antigen is unknown. No per-base quality is available; no much larger clone lies one base away.

TCRbeta CDR3 regions were amplified from genomic DNA using the immunoSEQ Assay, a bias-controlled multiplex PCR. As for how the authors treated the data: Nucleated cell counts per sample were estimated from amplification of reference gene primers within the assay. Sequence reads were collapsed and filtered to measure the absolute abundance of every unique TCRbeta CDR3 rearrangement. Productive Simpson clonality was computed per sample as the square root of Simpson's diversity index over productive rearrangements. TCRdb mirrors the immuneACCESS table, restricted to in-frame sequences. Some clones are absent from its copies; in checked studies, under half trace to an unresolved V gene, and the reason for the others is unknown. The V and J calls and the clone size are those of that table, but D and trimming were determined from the DNA. This sample has about 390,000 clones in its table, and over 75% of those were observed once. About 2% of the sample is held by the ten biggest clonotypes.

In Seattle, one collaborating source enrolled patients while the infection was active and tracked those patients longitudinally over the course of disease. Whole blood was collected in K2EDTA tubes by collaborating institutions according to the institutions' own protocols. For TCRbeta analysis, collaborator samples were shipped as frozen whole blood, as isolated PBMCs, or as DNA extracted from either sample type. Measured from the cysteine to the phenylalanine, the CDR3 is 13 residues long. Left in the record is the CDR3 DNA by itself, 39 bases read in frame from the first base. Unmatched junction bases come to 3, with V trimmed by 4 bases and J by 6 bases. The CDR1 and CDR2 encoded by the germline V gene are KGHSH and LQKENI.

The rearranged segments are TRBV18 and TRBJ1-2, with 9 bases aligning to TRBD1. The clonotype comes from an older woman with COVID-19, enrolled during active disease. The specimen sequenced was peripheral blood. The CDR3 amino acid sequence is: CASSRDREDGYTF. The DNA sequence is as follows: TGTGCCAGCTCACGGGACAGGGAAGATGGCTACACCTTC.